The present T cell receptor (beta chain) was sequenced within a study of graft-versus-host responses after intestinal transplantation. Study at large: Every one of the recipients received anti-thymocyte globulin induction and afterwards took tacrolimus and steroids for around 3 years.

Produced via immunoSEQ multiplex PCR; TCRdb's table is partial and in-frame only. This table holds 20,000 or so clones, over 75% found once. The sequence came from a human patient who received an intestinal transplant, so some T cells may come from the graft donor. The material was PBMCs, obtained roughly 390 days after transplant.

Here the CDR3 reads CASSSLKMNTEAFF. The CDR3 DNA follows: TGTGCCAGCAGCTCGTTAAAGATGAACACTGAAGCTTTCTTT. The chain couples TRBV7-8 to TRBJ1-1; D unresolved. The CDR3 loop spans 14 amino acids. Trimming stripped 4 bases from V and 0 bases from J, with 9 bases between. The germline gives CDR1 SGHVS, CDR2 FQNEAQ.